This entry describes one TCR beta chain. Sample-barcoded 5' priming and a J-beta primer mix drove a second PCR of 7 to 11 cycles. TCRdb used MiXCR to reprocess the 5' RACE reads, holding one entry per CDR3 protein. The sample has 1 million or so distinct CDR3 sequences, 45% seen once; the top ten hold approximately 20%. The data belong to a study of blood T cells in healthy people across ages. Study details: About one barcoded TCR beta cDNA was captured per two T cells.

Germline loops: CDR1 MNHNS, CDR2 SASEGT. CDR3 length equals 15 residues. Unmatched junction bases numbered 8, after V lost 7 bases and J lost 6 bases. This TCR came from a woman aged 55-69 years in good health. The chain joins TRBV6-1 to TRBJ1-5; 11 positions agree with TRBD1. The sequencing input was blood. The CDR3 bases are TGTGCCAGCACCTTAGGACAGGGGGCTTTTCAGCCCCAGCATTTT. Its protein product is CASTLGQGAFQPQHF.